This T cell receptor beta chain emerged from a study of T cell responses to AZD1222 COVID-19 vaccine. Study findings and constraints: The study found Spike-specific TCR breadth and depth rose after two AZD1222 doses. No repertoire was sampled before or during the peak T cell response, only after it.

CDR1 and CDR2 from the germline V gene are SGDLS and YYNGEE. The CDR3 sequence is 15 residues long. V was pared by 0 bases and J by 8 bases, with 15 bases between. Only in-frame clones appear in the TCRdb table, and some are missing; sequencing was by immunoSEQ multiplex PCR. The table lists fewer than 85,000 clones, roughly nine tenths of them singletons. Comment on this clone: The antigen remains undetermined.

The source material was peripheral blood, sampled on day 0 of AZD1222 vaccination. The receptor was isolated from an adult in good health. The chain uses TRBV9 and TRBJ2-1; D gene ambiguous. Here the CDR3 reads CASSVAGSIGDEQFF. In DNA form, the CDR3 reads TGTGCCAGCAGCGTAGCCGGGTCTATTGGAGATGAGCAGTTCTTC.